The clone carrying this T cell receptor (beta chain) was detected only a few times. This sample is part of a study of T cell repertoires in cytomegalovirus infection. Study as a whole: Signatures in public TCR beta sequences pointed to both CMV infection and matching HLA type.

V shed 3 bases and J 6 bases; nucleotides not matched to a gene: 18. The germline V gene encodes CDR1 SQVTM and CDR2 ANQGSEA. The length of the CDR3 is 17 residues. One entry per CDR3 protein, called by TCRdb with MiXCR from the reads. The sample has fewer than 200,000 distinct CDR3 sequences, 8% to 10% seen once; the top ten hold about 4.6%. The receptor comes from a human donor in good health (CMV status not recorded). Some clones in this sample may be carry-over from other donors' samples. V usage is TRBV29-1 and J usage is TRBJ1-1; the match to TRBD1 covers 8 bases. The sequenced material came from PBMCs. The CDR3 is CSVDHGTGGVSGSEAFF. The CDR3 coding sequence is TGCAGCGTTGATCACGGGACAGGAGGGGTTTCGGGCTCTGAAGCTTTCTTT.